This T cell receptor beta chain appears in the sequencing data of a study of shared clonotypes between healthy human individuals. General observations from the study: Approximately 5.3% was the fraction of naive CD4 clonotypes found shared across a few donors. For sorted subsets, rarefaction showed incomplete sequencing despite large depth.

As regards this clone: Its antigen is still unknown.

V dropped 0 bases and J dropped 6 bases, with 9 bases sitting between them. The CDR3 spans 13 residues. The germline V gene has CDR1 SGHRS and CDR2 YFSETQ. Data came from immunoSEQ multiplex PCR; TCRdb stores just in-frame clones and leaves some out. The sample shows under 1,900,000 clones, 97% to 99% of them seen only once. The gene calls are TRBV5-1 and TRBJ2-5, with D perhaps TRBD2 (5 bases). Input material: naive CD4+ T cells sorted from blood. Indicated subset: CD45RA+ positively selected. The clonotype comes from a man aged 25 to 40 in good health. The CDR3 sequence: CASSLALVQTQYF. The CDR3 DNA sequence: TGCGCCAGCAGCTTGGCACTAGTTCAGACCCAGTACTTC.